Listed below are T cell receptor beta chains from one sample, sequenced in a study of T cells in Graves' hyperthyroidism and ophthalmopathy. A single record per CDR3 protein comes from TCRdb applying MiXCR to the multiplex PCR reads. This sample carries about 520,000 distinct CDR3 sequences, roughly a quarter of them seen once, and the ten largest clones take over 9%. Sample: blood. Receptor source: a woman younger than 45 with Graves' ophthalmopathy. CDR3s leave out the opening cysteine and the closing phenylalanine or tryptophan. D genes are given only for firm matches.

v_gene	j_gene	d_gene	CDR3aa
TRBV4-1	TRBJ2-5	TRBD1	ASSQTGVETQY
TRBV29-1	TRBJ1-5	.	SVWDPPNQPQH
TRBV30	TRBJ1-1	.	AWSRGLNTEAF
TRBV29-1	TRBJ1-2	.	SAQLPGGYT
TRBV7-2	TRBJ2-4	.	ASSRSEAGAKNIQY
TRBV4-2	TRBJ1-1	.	ASSQGGDGVTEAF
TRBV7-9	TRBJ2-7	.	ASSLAEQEGEQY
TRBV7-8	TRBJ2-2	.	ASSFQEKGGELF
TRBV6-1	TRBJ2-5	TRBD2	ASRPGLAGETQY
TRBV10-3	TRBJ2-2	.	AISAGTSNTGELF
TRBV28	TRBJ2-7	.	ASSFSSSVLSKGRSSYEQY
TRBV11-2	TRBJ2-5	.	ASNHNVGEETQY
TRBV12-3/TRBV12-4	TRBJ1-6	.	ASSTLIGLAPLH
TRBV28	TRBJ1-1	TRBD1	ASSLGGTGGRAF
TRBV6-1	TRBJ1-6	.	ASRISDRPNSPLR
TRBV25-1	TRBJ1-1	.	ASTHPSRNTEAF
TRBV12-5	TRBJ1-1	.	ASGFDSITEAF
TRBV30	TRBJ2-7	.	AWSVRVGEQY
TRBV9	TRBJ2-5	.	ASGAGGGQGEPQY
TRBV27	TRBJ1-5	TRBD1	ASSRHAQGEPQH
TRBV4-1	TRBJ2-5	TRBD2	ASSQGQRGGVWETQY
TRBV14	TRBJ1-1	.	ASSHGTYEAF
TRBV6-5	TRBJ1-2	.	ASSYSVLDVGYT
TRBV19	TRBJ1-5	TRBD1	ASAGSGGQPQH
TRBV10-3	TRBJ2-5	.	AISESIVGRETQY
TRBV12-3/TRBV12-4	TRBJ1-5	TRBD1	ASTAGGVGNQPQH
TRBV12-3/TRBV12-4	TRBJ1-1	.	ASSRQGTPNTEAF